This T cell receptor beta chain was identified during a study of stem cell transplantation in POMP-related autoinflammatory disease (dated by TCRdb to about 2021). Regarding the complete study: It was hypothesized that MHC class I-dependent CD8+ T-cell differentiation and positive selection are impaired by defective thymoproteasomes, resulting in skewing of the TRB repertoire. High-throughput TRB sequencing assessed how POMP deficiency affects T-cell receptor beta repertoire diversity and CDR3 characteristics. DNA chimerism analysis after transplant demonstrated 100% donor engraftment of neutrophils and platelets for up to one year. Before transplant, patients showed CD4+ naive T-cell skewing, low CD8+ T-cell proportions, and reduced T-cell cytokine secretion. Overall study outcomes, separate from this receptor: The trend toward lower diversity and increased clonality in PRAID patients was statistically significant only for regulatory T cells. A trend toward lower TRB diversity and higher clonality was observed in PRAID patients across all analyzed T-cell subsets. The number of unique TRB V-J gene pairings in PRAID patients was restricted.

Library generation was performed with the immunoSEQ multiplex PCR assay. Concerning the study's data processing: Repertoire diversity was quantified with Shannon entropy, accounting for clonal size distribution. Clonotype distribution inequality was measured with the Gini-Simpson index (Simpson_1-D). The table was pulled from immuneACCESS by TCRdb, which kept in-frame rearrangements only. Such tables lose some clones; where checked, under half of the loss comes from unresolved V genes, and the rest has no known cause. That table gives V, J and clone size, and the DNA gave D and trimming. This sample has tens of thousands of clones in its table, and roughly 88% of those were observed once. The top ten clonotypes cover about 0.66% of the sample. Sample time point, as interpreted from the label and publication: after hematopoietic stem cell transplant. PRAID was a condition in which autoinflammation came alongside prominent immunodeficiency. T-cell subsets (conventional T cells, CD8+ T cells, regulatory T cells, T follicular helper cells) were sorted before TRB sequencing.

Regarding this clone: Its antigen is not yet known. Per-nucleotide qualities are absent, and no much larger clonotype sits a single base away.

The CDR3 covers 15 residues, taking in both the cysteine and the phenylalanine. The only DNA kept is the CDR3, 45 bases in frame from the first base. Germline trimming amounts to 5 bases on V and 0 bases on J, with 3 as the count of junction bases outside the gene matches. The CDR1 and CDR2 encoded by the germline V gene are SGHRS and YFSETQ. The rearrangement combines TRBV5-1 with TRBJ1-3; 9 of the junction bases match TRBD1. The material sequenced was CD4+ T cells from PBMCs, taken after stem cell transplantation. This TCR came from a human patient with POMP-related autoinflammation and immune dysregulation (PRAID). In transplant recipients, some T cells may be of donor rather than host origin. The DNA reads as follows: TGCGCCAGCAGACAGGGGGCCGACTCTGGAAACACCATATATTTT. It specifies CASRQGADSGNTIYF.